Following are 9 T cell receptor beta chains from one sample sequenced in a study of Ad26.COV2.S vaccination and SARS-CoV-2 variants. As for treatment: 15 to 20 received Ad26.COV2.S at low or high dose, single or two shots; about 5 received placebo; per-sample allocation not given. Sample collection was performed on day 63 after the first vaccine or placebo injection. The table came from immunoSEQ multiplex PCR; TCRdb's copy has only in-frame clones and leaves some out. The sample consists of roughly 320,000 clones, 85% to 90% of them appearing once. Specimen: peripheral blood, collected in a trial of Ad26.COV2.S vaccine versus placebo. These receptors all stem from a person between 18 and 60 years old who received the Ad26.COV2.S COVID-19 vaccine or a placebo.

This chain connects TRBV6-5 to TRBJ1-2; 9 bases match TRBD1. Germline V gene data show CDR1 as MNHEY and CDR2 as SVGAGI. V gave up 0 bases and J gave up 8 bases; unmatched junction bases: 10. The CDR3 has 16 residues. CDR3 loop: CASSYSLPEQGAGYTF. The CDR3 DNA reads TGTGCCAGCAGTTACTCGCTGCCAGAACAGGGGGCGGGCTACACCTTC.

The chain employs TRBV5-1 and TRBJ2-3, with TRBD1 matching 9 bases. Losses at the gene ends were 4 bases for V and 0 bases for J; bases not matched to a gene: 9. Germline-derived CDR1 and CDR2 are SGHRS and YFSETQ. This CDR3 has 17 amino acids. In DNA form, the CDR3 reads TGCGCCAGCAGCAAAGGACAGGGGAAGACTAGCACAGATACGCAGTATTTT. Amino acid sequence: CASSKGQGKTSTDTQYF.

Only one count was recorded for this clone. The gene calls are TRBV20-1 and TRBJ1-2, with D hard to call. This CDR3 comprises 9 residues. Deletions cut 5 bases from V and 3 bases from J, with 1 base between. Germline loops: CDR1 DFQATT, CDR2 SNEGSKA (reference sequence). The CDR3 loop reads CSADYGYTF. DNA of the CDR3: TGCAGTGCTGACTATGGCTACACCTTC.

The V call is TRBV11-2, the J call TRBJ2-1; D not resolved. CDR1 is SGHAT and CDR2 is FQNNGV in the germline V gene. Trimming removed 0 bases from V and 2 bases from J, with 8 bases in between. The CDR3 is 15 residues long. This CDR3 is CASSLEFSPYNEQFF. For the CDR3, the DNA is TGTGCCAGCAGCTTAGAGTTCAGCCCCTACAATGAGCAGTTCTTC.

The chain recombines TRBV7-9 with TRBJ2-5; 9 nucleotides match TRBD1. The CDR3 has 17 amino acids. V dropped 7 bases and J dropped 2; count of bases not matched to a gene: 14. The germline V gene encodes CDR1 SEHNR and CDR2 FQNEAQ (reference sequence). The CDR3 DNA sequence: TGTGCCAGCAACCCATCATCCGGGACAGGGAATCAAGAGACCCAGTACTTC. Translating gives CASNPSSGTGNQETQYF. Full variable domain (missing parts from reference TRBV7-9 and TRBJ2-5): DTGVSQNPRHKITKRGQNVTFRCDPISEHNRLYWYRQTLGQGPEFLTYFQNEAQLEKSRLLSDRFSAERPKGSFSTLEIQRTEQGDSAMYLCASNPSSGTGNQETQYFGPGTRLLVL.

This clone has just a few counts. The rearrangement uses TRBV6-2 or TRBV6-3 and TRBJ1-5, with D possibly matching TRBD1 (6 bases). The V end lost 0 bases, the J end lost 2 bases, and 14 bases lay between the germline ends. Germline V gene sequence: CDR1 MNHEY, CDR2 SVGEGT. This CDR3 region has 17 residues. The CDR3 DNA reads as TGTGCCAGCAGTTACTCTCAGGGGCGTTTGGGCAATCAGCCCCAGCATTTT. Translation gives CASSYSQGRLGNQPQHF.

V is TRBV28 and J is TRBJ2-7, with 8 bases identical to TRBD2. The trim removed 4 bases at V and 4 bases at J, leaving 6 bases unmatched. The CDR3 is made up of 14 amino acids. From germline, CDR1 is MDHEN and CDR2 SYDVKM. The CDR3 DNA reads as TGTGCCAGCAGTTATAGCGGGGCAAGGTACGAGCAGTACTTC. Amino acids: CASSYSGARYEQYF.

V and J are TRBV6-5 and TRBJ1-1; D uncertain. Trimming left V 7 bases short and J 4 bases short, with 16 bases between. This CDR3 has 14 residues. CDR1 is MNHEY and CDR2 is SVGAGI in the germline V gene. CDR3 protein: CASKKRVMSTEAFF. The CDR3 nucleotides read TGTGCCAGCAAGAAAAGGGTGATGAGCACTGAAGCTTTCTTT.

The rearrangement uses TRBV4-3 and TRBJ2-6, with 10 bases fitting TRBD1. This CDR3 is 14 amino acids long. CDR1 LGHNA and CDR2 YSLEER come from the germline V gene. V shed 0 bases and J 13 bases; nucleotides not matched to a gene: 3. CDR3 loop: CASSQEGQGRVLTF. The CDR3 DNA follows: TGCGCCAGCAGCCAAGAGGGACAGGGGAGAGTCCTGACTTTC.